This TCR beta chain is drawn from a study of cytomegalovirus exposure and HLA in healthy donors. Points from the study as a whole: Presence/absence comparisons presumed near-even sequencing depth among donors. TCR beta sequences reportedly predicted most subjects' HLA-A and HLA-B alleles accurately.

Remarks on this clone: Its matching antigen is unknown.

The V segment lost 5 bases and the J segment 7 bases; nucleotides outside the gene matches: 12. Germline lookup yields CDR1 LNHDA and CDR2 SQIVND (reference sequence). The CDR3 extends over 15 amino acids. PCR employed 60 Vbeta and 13 Jbeta primers. Profiling relied on immunoSEQ multiplex PCR, and the TCRdb table lists in-frame clones only, not all of them. In all, the sample yields approximately 150,000 clones. The origin of this receptor is a woman aged 45 to 65 in good health and CMV-seronegative. The chain links TRBV19 to TRBJ1-2; 8 nucleotides agree with TRBD1. The sequencing sample was made of PBMCs. For the CDR3, the DNA is TGTGCCAGTAGTTCGACAGGGGACCAAGGGCGTGGCTACACCTTC. Encoded protein: CASSSTGDQGRGYTF.